These T cell receptor beta chains were read from a single sample in a study of regulatory T cells. Sequencing used immunoSEQ multiplex PCR; TCRdb keeps in-frame clones, though not all of them. Here the sample spans roughly 32,000 clones, 89% being singletons. Sample: conventional CD4+ T cells sorted from blood. These receptors all stem from a young adult with CD3G deficiency. CDR3s include the opening cysteine and the closing phenylalanine or tryptophan. D genes are given only for firm matches. Clone size is not always given. Where it is, it says once, few, many or a class for expanded clones.

>TRBV7-2|TRBJ2-3|NA|NA
CASSSAADTQYF
TGTGCCAGCAGCTCCGCGGCAGATACGCAGTATTTT
>TRBV28|TRBJ1-1|NA|once
CASGRVGTEAFF
TGTGCCAGCGGCAGGGTTGGCACTGAAGCTTTCTTT
>TRBV7-9|TRBJ2-7|NA|NA
CASRDGSSYEQYF
TGTGCCAGCAGAGACGGTAGCTCCTACGAGCAGTACTTC
>TRBV5-1|TRBJ2-1|TRBD2|NA
CASRGTSGIYNEQFF
TGCGCCAGCCGTGGGACTAGCGGGATTTACAATGAGCAGTTCTTC
>TRBV7-2|TRBJ2-3|TRBD1|NA
CASSRAGAGGRDTQYF
TGTGCCAGCAGCAGAGCTGGGGCAGGGGGTCGAGATACGCAGTATTTT
>TRBV7-9|TRBJ2-3|NA|once
CASSVSGGPGTDTQYF
TGTGCCAGCAGCGTCTCAGGAGGCCCCGGGACAGATACGCAGTATTTT
>TRBV5-1|TRBJ2-3|NA|NA
CASSLRDTRTDTQYF
TGCGCCAGCAGTTTACGGGACACCCGCACAGATACGCAGTATTTT
>TRBV18|TRBJ2-1|NA|NA
CASSHGSYNEQFF
TGTGCCAGCTCGCACGGTTCCTACAATGAGCAGTTCTTC
>TRBV28|TRBJ2-7|NA|NA
CASSPDGGFTYEQYF
TGTGCCAGCAGCCCGGACGGCGGGTTCACCTACGAGCAGTACTTC
>TRBV18|TRBJ2-5|TRBD1|NA
CASSPSGTGPLETQYF
TGTGCCAGCTCACCTTCCGGGACAGGGCCTTTGGAGACCCAGTACTTC
>TRBV25-1|TRBJ2-3|TRBD2|NA
CASSGSGGSTDTQYF
TGTGCCAGCAGTGGATCCGGGGGGAGCACAGATACGCAGTATTTT
>TRBV6-6|TRBJ1-1|NA|NA
CASSKDGFEAFF
TGTGCCAGCAGCAAGGACGGTTTTGAAGCTTTCTTT
>TRBV5-1|TRBJ2-3|TRBD2|few
CASSSGTSSGTDTQYF
TGCGCCAGCAGCTCCGGGACTAGCAGTGGCACAGATACGCAGTATTTT
>TRBV5-1|TRBJ2-5|TRBD2|NA
CASSVSGRGETQYF
TGCGCCAGCAGCGTTAGCGGGAGAGGGGAGACCCAGTACTTC
>TRBV28|TRBJ2-5|TRBD2|NA
CASSSGLGIKETQYF
TGTGCCAGCAGTTCGGGACTAGGTATCAAAGAGACCCAGTACTTC
>TRBV6-1|TRBJ2-7|NA|NA
CASSEVGGRRYEQYF
TGTGCCAGCAGTGAAGTGGGCGGCAGGAGATACGAGCAGTACTTC
>TRBV10-2|TRBJ2-7|TRBD1|once
CATSGSNRGRNEQYF
TGCGCCACCTCGGGTTCAAACAGGGGGCGGAACGAGCAGTACTTC
>TRBV6-1|TRBJ1-2|TRBD1|NA
CASSDRTGGNYGYTF
TGTGCCAGCAGTGACAGGACAGGGGGCAACTATGGCTACACCTTC
>TRBV9|TRBJ2-4|TRBD2|NA
CASFPPPGLAGGPKNIQYF
TGTGCCAGCTTCCCACCACCGGGACTAGCGGGGGGTCCCAAAAACATTCAGTACTTC
>TRBV6-6|TRBJ1-1|NA|NA
CASSYSFTEAFF
TGTGCCAGCAGCTACAGCTTCACTGAAGCTTTCTTT
>TRBV19|TRBJ2-1|TRBD1|NA
CASSIGQGRGNEQFF
TGTGCCAGTAGTATAGGACAGGGAAGGGGGAATGAGCAGTTCTTC
>TRBV18|TRBJ2-7|NA|NA
CASSPKNQVLHEQYF
TGTGCCAGCTCACCGAAAAACCAGGTTCTCCACGAGCAGTACTTC
>TRBV5-1|TRBJ2-5|NA|NA
CASRGERETQYF
TGCGCCAGCAGGGGGGAACGGGAGACCCAGTACTTC
>TRBV27|TRBJ1-6|NA|NA
CASSLSSLRGMGSPLHF
TGTGCCAGCAGTTTATCGAGTTTACGGGGGATGGGTTCACCCCTCCACTTT
>TRBV5-1|TRBJ2-6|NA|NA
CASRPDHLANVLTF
TGCGCCAGCAGACCCGACCATTTGGCCAACGTCCTGACTTTC
>TRBV6-6|TRBJ1-1|NA|NA
CASSYQKNTEAFF
TGTGCCAGCAGTTATCAGAAGAACACTGAAGCTTTCTTT
>TRBV10-3|TRBJ1-2|NA|NA
CAIARDSRYGYTF
TGTGCCATCGCCCGTGACAGTCGCTATGGCTACACCTTC
>TRBV7-2|TRBJ1-4|NA|NA
CASSPQAGFNEKLFF
TGTGCCAGCAGCCCCCAGGCAGGGTTTAATGAAAAACTGTTTTTT
>TRBV5-1|TRBJ2-2|NA|NA
CASSPGSGYGELFF
TGCGCCAGCAGCCCAGGCTCCGGATACGGGGAGCTGTTTTTT
>TRBV28|TRBJ2-6|NA|NA
CASSRAGGANVLTF
TGTGCCAGCAGTCGCGCCGGGGGGGCCAACGTCCTGACTTTC
>TRBV11-3|TRBJ2-1|TRBD2|NA
CASSLGSSGLYNEQFF
TGTGCCAGCAGCTTAGGTTCTAGCGGGCTATACAATGAGCAGTTCTTC
>TRBV6-1|TRBJ1-2|NA|NA
CASGGTISGLRGYTF
TGTGCCAGCGGGGGTACTATAAGCGGCTTGAGAGGCTACACCTTC
>TRBV6-1|TRBJ1-5|NA|NA
CASMGGSNQPQHF
TGTGCCAGCATGGGGGGGAGCAATCAGCCCCAGCATTTT
>TRBV5-1|TRBJ2-1|NA|NA
CASSSGLVNDEQFF
TGCGCCAGCAGCTCTGGACTGGTTAATGATGAGCAGTTCTTC
>TRBV27|TRBJ2-7|NA|NA
CASSPLGPGGEQYF
TGTGCCAGCAGCCCCCTTGGACCGGGCGGCGAGCAGTACTTC
>TRBV28|TRBJ1-1|NA|few
CASSNAIVGPLNTEAFF
TGTGCCAGCAGTAACGCGATAGTTGGACCCTTGAACACTGAAGCTTTCTTT
>TRBV6-6|TRBJ2-7|NA|NA
CASSSQQGFEQYF
TGTGCCAGCAGTTCCCAACAGGGTTTCGAGCAGTACTTC
>TRBV5-1|TRBJ2-3|NA|NA
CASSVLGGTQYF
TGCGCCAGCAGCGTACTAGGGGGTACGCAGTATTTT
>TRBV6-1|TRBJ2-3|NA|NA
CASSEARTDTQYF
TGTGCCAGCAGTGAAGCGCGAACAGATACGCAGTATTTT
>TRBV11-2|TRBJ2-7|NA|once
CASSFGGRATNEQYF
TGTGCCAGCAGCTTCGGAGGCAGGGCTACTAACGAGCAGTACTTC
>TRBV18|TRBJ1-1|NA|NA
CASSPGNRENTEAFF
TGTGCCAGCTCACCGGGTAACCGGGAGAACACTGAAGCTTTCTTT
>TRBV21-1|TRBJ1-6|NA|NA
CAGQGLEGSSYNSPLHF
TGTGCCGGGCAGGGCCTCGAGGGAAGCTCCTATAATTCACCCCTCCACTTT
>TRBV30|TRBJ1-2|NA|NA
CAWSVGYGYTF
TGTGCCTGGAGTGTAGGCTATGGCTACACCTTC
>TRBV10-3|TRBJ2-7|NA|NA
CAISEERTAGSEQYF
TGTGCCATCAGTGAAGAAAGGACAGCAGGCAGCGAGCAGTACTTC
>TRBV7-9|TRBJ1-3|TRBD1|NA
CASSFSGQGGNTIYF
TGTGCCAGCAGCTTTTCAGGACAGGGCGGAAACACCATATATTTT